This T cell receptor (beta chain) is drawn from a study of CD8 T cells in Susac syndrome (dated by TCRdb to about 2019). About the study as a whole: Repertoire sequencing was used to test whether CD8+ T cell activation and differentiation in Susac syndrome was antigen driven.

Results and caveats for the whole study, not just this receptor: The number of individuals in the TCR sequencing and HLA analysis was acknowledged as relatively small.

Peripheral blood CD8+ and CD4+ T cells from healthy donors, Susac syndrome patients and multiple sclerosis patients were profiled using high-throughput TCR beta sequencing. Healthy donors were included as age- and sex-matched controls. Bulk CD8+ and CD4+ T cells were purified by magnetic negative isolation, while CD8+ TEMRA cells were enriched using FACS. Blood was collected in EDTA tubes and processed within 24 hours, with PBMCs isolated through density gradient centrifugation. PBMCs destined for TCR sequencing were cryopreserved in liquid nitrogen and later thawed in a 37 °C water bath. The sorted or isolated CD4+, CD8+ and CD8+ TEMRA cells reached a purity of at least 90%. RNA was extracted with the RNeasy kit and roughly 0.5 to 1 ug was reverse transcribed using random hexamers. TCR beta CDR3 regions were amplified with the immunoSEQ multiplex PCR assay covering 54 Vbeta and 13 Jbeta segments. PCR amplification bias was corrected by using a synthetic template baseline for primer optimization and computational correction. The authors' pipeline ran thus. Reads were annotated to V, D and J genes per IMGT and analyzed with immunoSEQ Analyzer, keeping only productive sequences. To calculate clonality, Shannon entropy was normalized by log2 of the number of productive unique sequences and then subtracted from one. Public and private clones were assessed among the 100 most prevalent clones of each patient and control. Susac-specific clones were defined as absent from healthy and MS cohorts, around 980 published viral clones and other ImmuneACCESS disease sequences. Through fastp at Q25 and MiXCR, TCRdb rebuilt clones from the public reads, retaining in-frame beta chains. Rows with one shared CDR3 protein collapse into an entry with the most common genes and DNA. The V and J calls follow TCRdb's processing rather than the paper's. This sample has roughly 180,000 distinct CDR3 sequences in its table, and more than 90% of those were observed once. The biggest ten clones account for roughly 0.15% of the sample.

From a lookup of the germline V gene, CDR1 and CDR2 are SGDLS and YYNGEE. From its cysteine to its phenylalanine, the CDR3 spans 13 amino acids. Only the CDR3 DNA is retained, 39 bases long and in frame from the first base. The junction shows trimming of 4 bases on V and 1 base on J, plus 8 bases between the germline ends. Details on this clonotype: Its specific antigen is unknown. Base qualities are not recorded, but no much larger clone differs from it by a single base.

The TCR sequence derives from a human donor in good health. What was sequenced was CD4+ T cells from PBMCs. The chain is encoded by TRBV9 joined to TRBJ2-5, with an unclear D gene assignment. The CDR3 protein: CASSLSSQETQYF. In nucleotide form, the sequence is TGTGCCAGCAGCCTAAGTAGCCAAGAGACCCAGTACTTC.